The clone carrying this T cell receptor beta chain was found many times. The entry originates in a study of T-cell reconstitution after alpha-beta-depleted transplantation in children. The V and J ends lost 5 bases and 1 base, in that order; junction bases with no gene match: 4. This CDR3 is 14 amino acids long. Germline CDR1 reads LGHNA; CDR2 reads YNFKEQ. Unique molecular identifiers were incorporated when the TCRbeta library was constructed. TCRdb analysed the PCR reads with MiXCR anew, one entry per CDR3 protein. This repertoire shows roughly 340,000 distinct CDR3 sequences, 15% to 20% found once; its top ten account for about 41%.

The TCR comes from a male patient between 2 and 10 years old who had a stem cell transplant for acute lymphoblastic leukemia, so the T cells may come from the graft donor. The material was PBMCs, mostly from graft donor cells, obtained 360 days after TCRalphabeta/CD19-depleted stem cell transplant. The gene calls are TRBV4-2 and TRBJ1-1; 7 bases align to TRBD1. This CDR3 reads CASSSGQENTEAFF. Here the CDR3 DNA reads TGTGCCAGCAGCAGCGGACAGGAGAACACTGAAGCTTTCTTT.